This T cell receptor beta chain was sequenced in a study of OX40 agonist ivuxolimab in advanced cancers. The study's findings and limits: At 0.1 to 3.0 mg/kg, CD4+ and CD8+ blood T cells expanded clonally by week 6. Antigen targets of the expanded peripheral T cells went undetermined.

Some clones are missing from TCRdb's copy, which holds only in-frame ones; the method was immunoSEQ multiplex PCR. The table shows 45,000 to 60,000 clones, with roughly 77% occurring only once. A remark on this clone: The antigen is undetermined.

The TCR was taken from an adult with an advanced solid tumor such as melanoma, head and neck, liver or kidney cancer. Sample: CD4+ or CD8+ T cells sorted from blood, taken in a trial of the OX40 agonist ivuxolimab.

The CDR3 is CASNVRGLGEKLFF. Written as DNA, the CDR3 is TGTGCCAGCAACGTCAGGGGGCTAGGAGAAAAACTGTTTTTT. The V and J genes are TRBV7-9 and TRBJ1-4; TRBD1 agrees at 8 bases. The V gene end was trimmed by 7 bases and the J gene end by 8 bases; junction bases not matched to a gene: 9. The CDR3 loop spans 14 amino acids. CDR1 and CDR2 from the germline V gene are SEHNR and FQNEAQ (reference sequence).